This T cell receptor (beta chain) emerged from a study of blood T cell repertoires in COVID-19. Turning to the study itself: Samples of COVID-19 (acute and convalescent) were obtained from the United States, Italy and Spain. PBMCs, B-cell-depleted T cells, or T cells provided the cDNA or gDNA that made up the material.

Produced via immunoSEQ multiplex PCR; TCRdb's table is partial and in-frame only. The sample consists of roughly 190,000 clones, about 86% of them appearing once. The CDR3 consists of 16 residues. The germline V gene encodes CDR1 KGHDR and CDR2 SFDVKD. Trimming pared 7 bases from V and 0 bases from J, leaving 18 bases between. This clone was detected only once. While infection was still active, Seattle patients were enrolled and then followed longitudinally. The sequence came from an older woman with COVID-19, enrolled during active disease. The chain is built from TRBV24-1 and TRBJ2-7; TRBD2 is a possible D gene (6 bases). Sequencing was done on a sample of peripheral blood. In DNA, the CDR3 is TGTGCCACCAGCCACCGGGACTCCCGTGACTCCTACGAGCAGTACTTC. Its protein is CATSHRDSRDSYEQYF.